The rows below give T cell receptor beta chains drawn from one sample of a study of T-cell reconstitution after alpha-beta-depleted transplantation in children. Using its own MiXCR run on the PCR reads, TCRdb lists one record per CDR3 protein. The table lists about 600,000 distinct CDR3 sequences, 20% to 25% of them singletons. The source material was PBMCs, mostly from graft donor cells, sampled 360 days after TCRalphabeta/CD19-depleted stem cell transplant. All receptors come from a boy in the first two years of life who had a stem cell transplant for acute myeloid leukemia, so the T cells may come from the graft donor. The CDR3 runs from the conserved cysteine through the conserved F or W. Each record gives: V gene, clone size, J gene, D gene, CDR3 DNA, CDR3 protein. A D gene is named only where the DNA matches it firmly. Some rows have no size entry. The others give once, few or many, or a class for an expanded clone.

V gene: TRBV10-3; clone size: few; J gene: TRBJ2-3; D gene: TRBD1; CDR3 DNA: TGTGCCATCAGTGAGTCGGACAGGGACGGGGCAGATACGCAGTATTTT; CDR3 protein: CAISESDRDGADTQYF
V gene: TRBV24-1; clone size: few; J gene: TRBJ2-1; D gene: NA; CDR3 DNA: TGTGCCACCAGTCGGACGGCGAGCTCCTACAATGAGCAGTTCTTC; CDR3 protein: CATSRTASSYNEQFF
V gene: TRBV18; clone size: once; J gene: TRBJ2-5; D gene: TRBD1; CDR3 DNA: TGTGCCAGCCAGACAGGGAACGGGGAGACCCAGTACTTC; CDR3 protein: CASQTGNGETQYF
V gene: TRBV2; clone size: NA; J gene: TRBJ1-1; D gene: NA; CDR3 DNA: TGTGCCAGCACCCCGGGAGCAGGGCGGAACACTGAAGCTTTCTTT; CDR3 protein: CASTPGAGRNTEAFF
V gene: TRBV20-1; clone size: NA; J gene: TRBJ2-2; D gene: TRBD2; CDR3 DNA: TGCAGTGCTAGACTAGCGGGGCCGAACACCGGGGAGCTGTTTTTT; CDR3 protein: CSARLAGPNTGELFF
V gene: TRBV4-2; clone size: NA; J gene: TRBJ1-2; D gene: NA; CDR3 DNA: TGTGCCAGCAGCCCCTTCGACAGTGCGTACGGCTACACCTTC; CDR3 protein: CASSPFDSAYGYTF
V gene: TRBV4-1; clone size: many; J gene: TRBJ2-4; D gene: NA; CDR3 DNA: TGCGCCAGCAGCCAAGTCTGGGGGCCCGACAACATTCAGTACTTC; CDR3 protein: CASSQVWGPDNIQYF
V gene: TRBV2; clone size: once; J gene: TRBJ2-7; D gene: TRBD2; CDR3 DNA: TGTGCCAGCTCCTCTGTCGGGGGGGACGAGCAGTACTTC; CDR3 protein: CASSSVGGDEQYF
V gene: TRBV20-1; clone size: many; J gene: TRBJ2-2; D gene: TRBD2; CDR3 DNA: TGCAGTGCTACGACTAGCGGGGGAAACACCGGGGAGCTGTTTTTT; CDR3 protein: CSATTSGGNTGELFF
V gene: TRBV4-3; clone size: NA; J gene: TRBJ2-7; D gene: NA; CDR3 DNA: TGCGCCAGCAGCCAAGATGCGTTGGGGACACCAGTCTACGAGCAGTACTTC; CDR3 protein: CASSQDALGTPVYEQYF
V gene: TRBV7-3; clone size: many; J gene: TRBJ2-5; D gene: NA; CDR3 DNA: TGTGCCAGCAGCTTAGCCGGGGGGCTTCAAGAGACCCAGTACTTC; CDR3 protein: CASSLAGGLQETQYF
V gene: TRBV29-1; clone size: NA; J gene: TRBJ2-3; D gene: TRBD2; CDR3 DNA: TGCAGTTTGGGGCGGGGGGGCCTGGGCACAGATACGCAGTATTTT; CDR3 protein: CSLGRGGLGTDTQYF
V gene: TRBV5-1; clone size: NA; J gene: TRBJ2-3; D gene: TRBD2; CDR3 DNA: TGCGCCAGCAGCGGCGGCGGGGGGGCGACAGATACGCAGTATTTT; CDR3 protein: CASSGGGGATDTQYF
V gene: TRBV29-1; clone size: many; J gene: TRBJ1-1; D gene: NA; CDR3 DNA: TGCAGCGTTGGGGTCCCTCGGACTGAAGCTTTCTTT; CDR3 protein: CSVGVPRTEAFF
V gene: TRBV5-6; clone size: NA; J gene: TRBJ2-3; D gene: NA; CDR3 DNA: TGTGCCAGCAGCCGCAGTGCCATTTCGCCAGATACGCAGTATTTT; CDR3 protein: CASSRSAISPDTQYF
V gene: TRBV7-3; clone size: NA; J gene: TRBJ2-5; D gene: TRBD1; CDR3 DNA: TGTGCCAGCAGCTCGACAGGGGGAGGAGAGACCCAGTACTTC; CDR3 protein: CASSSTGGGETQYF
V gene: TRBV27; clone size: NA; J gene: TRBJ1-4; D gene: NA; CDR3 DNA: TGTGCCAGCAGTTCCCGCCGGCCTCCTTGGGTGACTAATGAAAAACTGTTTTTT; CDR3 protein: CASSSRRPPWVTNEKLFF
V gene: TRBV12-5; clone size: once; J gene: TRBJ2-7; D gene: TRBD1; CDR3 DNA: TGTGCTAGTGGTTTGCCAATCCCTGGACAGGAAAGCTCCTACGAGCAGTACTTC; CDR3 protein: CASGLPIPGQESSYEQYF
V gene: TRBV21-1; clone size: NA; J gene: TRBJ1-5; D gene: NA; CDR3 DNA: TGTGCCACCAATGACAGGGGTCGGGATCAGCCCCAGCATTTT; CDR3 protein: CATNDRGRDQPQHF
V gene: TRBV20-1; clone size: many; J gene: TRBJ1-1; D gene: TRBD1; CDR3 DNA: TGCAGTGCTAGGGACAGGATGAACACTGAAGCTTTCTTT; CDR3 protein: CSARDRMNTEAFF